Presented here are 6 T cell receptor beta chains from one specimen sequenced in a study of CD8+ T cells in alopecia areata. cDNA prepared by RNA extraction and subsequent reverse transcription served as the template for sequencing. Profiled with immunoSEQ multiplex PCR; TCRdb holds only in-frame clones, not every one. The sample gives some 210,000 clones, about 60% of which show up once; approximately 0.44% is in the top ten. The starting material was CD4+ T cells sorted from blood, obtained at week 0. The receptor source for this set is a human donor with alopecia areata.

The chain couples TRBV5-1 to TRBJ2-5, with no clear D. V was cut by 4 bases and J by 0 bases, with 7 bases left in between. The CDR3 totals 13 residues. The germline V gene encodes CDR1 SGHRS and CDR2 YFSETQ. CDR3 region: CASSILHQETQYF. The DNA of the CDR3 is TGCGCCAGCAGCATCTTACACCAAGAGACCCAGTACTTC.

This clone has only one observation. The chain carries TRBV6-6 and TRBJ1-1, with D tentatively TRBD1 (6 bases). The germline V gene encodes CDR1 MNHNY and CDR2 SVGAGI (reference sequence). Trimming took off 6 bases at V and 4 bases at J, with 18 bases between the two ends. This CDR3 is 15 amino acids long. The CDR3 is CASSLRGGGSTEAFF. The CDR3 DNA reads TGTGCCAGCAGCTTGCGCGGGGGCGGCAGCACTGAAGCTTTCTTT.

The chain has TRBV6-5 and TRBJ1-2; 8 nucleotides agree with TRBD1. Trimming took 4 bases from V and 4 from J; bases not matched to a gene: 8. Germline-derived CDR1 and CDR2 are MNHEY and SVGAGI. CDR3 length: 15 residues. The CDR3 protein is CASSFQGARGYGYTF. CDR3 nucleotide sequence: TGTGCCAGCAGTTTTCAGGGGGCGCGGGGCTATGGCTACACCTTC.

V and J are TRBV6-1 and TRBJ2-3; 7 bases are shared with TRBD2. Germline V gives CDR1 MNHNS, CDR2 SASEGT. The CDR3 has 16 residues. Trimming cost V 2 bases and J 3 bases; bases outside gene matches: 8. The CDR3 is CASSEPGGGPTDTQYF. In DNA form, the CDR3 reads TGTGCCAGCAGTGAACCGGGCGGGGGACCGACAGATACGCAGTATTTT.

This clone turned up a few times. This rearrangement joins TRBV11-2 to TRBJ2-1, with no clear D. CDR1 is SGHAT and CDR2 is FQNNGV in the germline V gene. This CDR3 spans 14 amino acids. Trimming shortened V by 7 bases and J by 3 bases, and 13 bases separated the two germline ends. CDR3 nucleotide sequence: TGTGCCAGCACCCTCTCTCCTGGCTACAATGAGCAGTTCTTC. The encoded protein is CASTLSPGYNEQFF.

V gene TRBV6-1 combines with J gene TRBJ2-7; either TRBD1 or TRBD2 may supply D (5 bases each). The CDR3 spans 13 residues. V lost 10 bases and J lost 3, with 16 bases in between. CDR1 and CDR2 from the germline V gene are MNHNS and SASEGT. This chain's CDR3 is CATGRAGNYEQYF. In DNA, the CDR3 is TGTGCCACGGGGCGGGCAGGGAACTACGAGCAGTACTTC.